This T cell receptor (beta chain) came from a study of blood T cell repertoires in COVID-19. Whole-study context: Samples representing acute and convalescent COVID-19 were sourced from the United States, Italy and Spain.

TCRdb's table, derived via immunoSEQ multiplex PCR, lists solely in-frame clones and lacks some. In the table there are some 160,000 clones, approximately 79% of which are singletons. The V end lost 1 base, the J end lost 4 bases, and 12 bases lay between the germline ends. Germline assignment: CDR1 SQVTM and CDR2 ANQGSEA. This CDR3 comprises 14 residues. This clone was seen only a few times. The sequenced material came from peripheral blood. The gene calls are TRBV29-1 and TRBJ2-3, with D uncertain. The sequence came from a man aged 50-60 years with active or convalescent COVID-19. The CDR3 DNA reads TGCAGCGTTGAAGCTGGTATAGTTCCAGATACGCAGTATTTT. Its translation: CSVEAGIVPDTQYF.